This paragraph reports one T cell receptor (beta chain). Its antigen is not identified. Profiled with immunoSEQ multiplex PCR; TCRdb holds only in-frame clones, not every one. Here the sample spans 120,000 to 150,000 clones, 85% to 95% being singletons. This sample was included in a study of T cell responses to AZD1222 COVID-19 vaccine. Study-wide results and caveats: Samples come after the peak T cell response, not at day 14.

V gave up 5 bases and J gave up 0 bases; unmatched junction bases: 8. Looked up from germline, CDR1 is SGHRS and CDR2 is YFSETQ. This CDR3 spans 15 amino acids. The chain combines TRBV5-1 with TRBJ2-7; 7 positions agree with TRBD2. The sample was peripheral blood, taken on day 0 of AZD1222 vaccination. The clonotype originates from an adult in good health. The CDR3 region has the DNA TGCGCCAGCAGTTTTACAGCGGGGAGCTCCTACGAGCAGTACTTC. Translation: CASSFTAGSSYEQYF.